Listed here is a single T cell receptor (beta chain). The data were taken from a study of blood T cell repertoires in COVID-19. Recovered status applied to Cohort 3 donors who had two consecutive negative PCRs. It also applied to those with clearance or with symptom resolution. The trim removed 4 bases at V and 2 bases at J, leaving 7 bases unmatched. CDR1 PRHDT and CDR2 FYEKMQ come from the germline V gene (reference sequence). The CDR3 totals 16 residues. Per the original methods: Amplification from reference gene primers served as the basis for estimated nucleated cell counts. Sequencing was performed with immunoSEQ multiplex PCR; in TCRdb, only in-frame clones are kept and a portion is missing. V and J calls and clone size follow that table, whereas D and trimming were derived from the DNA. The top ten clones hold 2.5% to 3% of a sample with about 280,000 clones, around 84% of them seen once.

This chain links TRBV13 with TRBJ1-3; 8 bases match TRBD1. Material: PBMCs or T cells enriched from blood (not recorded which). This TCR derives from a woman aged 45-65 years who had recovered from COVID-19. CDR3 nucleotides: TGTGCCAGCAGCTCAGGACAGGGATATGCTGGAAACACCATATATTTT. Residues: CASSSGQGYAGNTIYF.